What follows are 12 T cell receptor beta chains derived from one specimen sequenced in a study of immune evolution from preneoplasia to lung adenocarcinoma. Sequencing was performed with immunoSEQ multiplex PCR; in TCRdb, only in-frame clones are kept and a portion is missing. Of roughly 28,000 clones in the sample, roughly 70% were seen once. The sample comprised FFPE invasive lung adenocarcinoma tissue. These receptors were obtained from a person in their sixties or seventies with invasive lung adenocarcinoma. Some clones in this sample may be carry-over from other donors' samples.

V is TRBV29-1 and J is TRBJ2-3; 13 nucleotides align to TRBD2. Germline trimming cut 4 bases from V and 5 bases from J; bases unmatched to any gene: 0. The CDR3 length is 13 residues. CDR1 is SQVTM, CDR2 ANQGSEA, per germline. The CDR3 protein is CSVGTSGRDTQYF. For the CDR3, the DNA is TGCAGCGTTGGGACTAGCGGGAGAGATACGCAGTATTTT.

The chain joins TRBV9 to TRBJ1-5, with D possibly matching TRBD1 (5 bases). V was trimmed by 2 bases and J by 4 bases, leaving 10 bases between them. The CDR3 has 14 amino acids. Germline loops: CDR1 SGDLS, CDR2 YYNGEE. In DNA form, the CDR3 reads TGTGCCAGCAGCGTGGGGCAGTTAAATCAGCCCCAGCATTTT. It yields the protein CASSVGQLNQPQHF.

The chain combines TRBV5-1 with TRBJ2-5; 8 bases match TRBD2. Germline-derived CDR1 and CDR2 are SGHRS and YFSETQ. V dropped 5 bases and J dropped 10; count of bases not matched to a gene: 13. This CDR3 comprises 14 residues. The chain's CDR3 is CASSGWLSGGSQYF. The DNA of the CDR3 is TGCGCCAGCAGTGGTTGGCTGTCGGGGGGGAGCCAGTACTTC.

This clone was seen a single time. The CDR3 protein is CASNGATKPNEQFF. The CDR3, as DNA: TGTGCCAGCAATGGAGCGACTAAGCCCAATGAGCAGTTCTTC. The J gene is TRBJ2-1, the V gene TRBV27, with a possible D match to TRBD2 (5 bases). Germline V gives CDR1 MNHEY, CDR2 SMNVEV (reference sequence). CDR3 length equals 14 residues. V was trimmed by 7 bases and J by 6 bases, leaving 16 bases between them.

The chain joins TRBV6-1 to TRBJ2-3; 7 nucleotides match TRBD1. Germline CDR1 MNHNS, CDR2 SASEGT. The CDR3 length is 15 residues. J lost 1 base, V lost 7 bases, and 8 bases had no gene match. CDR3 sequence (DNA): TGTGCCAGCATTCGGATTACAGGGGGCACAGATACGCAGTATTTT. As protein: CASIRITGGTDTQYF.

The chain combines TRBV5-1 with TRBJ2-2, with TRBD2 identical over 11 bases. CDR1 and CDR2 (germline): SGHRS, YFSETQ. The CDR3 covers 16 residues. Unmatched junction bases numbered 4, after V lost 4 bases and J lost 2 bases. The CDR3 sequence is CASSKLAGGNTGELFF. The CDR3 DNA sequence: TGCGCCAGCAGCAAGCTAGCGGGAGGAAACACCGGGGAGCTGTTTTTT.

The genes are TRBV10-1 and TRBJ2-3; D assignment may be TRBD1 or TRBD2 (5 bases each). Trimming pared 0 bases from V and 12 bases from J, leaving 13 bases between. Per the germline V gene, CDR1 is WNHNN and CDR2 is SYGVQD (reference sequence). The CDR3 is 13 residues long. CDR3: CASSESTYGGQYF. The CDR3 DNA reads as TGCGCCAGCAGTGAGTCGACATATGGGGGACAGTATTTT.

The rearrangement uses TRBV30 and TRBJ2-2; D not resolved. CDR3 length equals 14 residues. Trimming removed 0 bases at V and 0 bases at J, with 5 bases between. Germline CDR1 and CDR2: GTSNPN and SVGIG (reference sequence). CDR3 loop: CAWSVGSNTGELFF. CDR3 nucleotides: TGTGCCTGGAGTGTCGGGTCGAACACCGGGGAGCTGTTTTTT.

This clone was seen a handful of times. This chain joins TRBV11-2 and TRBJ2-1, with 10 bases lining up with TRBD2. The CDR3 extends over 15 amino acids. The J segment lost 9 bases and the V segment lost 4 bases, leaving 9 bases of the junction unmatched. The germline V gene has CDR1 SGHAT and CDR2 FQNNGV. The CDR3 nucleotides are TGTGCCAGCAGCTCGTCTAGCGGGAGCTGGAGTGAGCAGTTCTTC. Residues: CASSSSSGSWSEQFF. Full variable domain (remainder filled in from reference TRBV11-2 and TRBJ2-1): EAGVAQSPRYKIIEKRQSVAFWCNPISGHATLYWYQQILGQGPKLLIQFQNNGVVDDSQLPKDRFSAERLKGVDSTLKIQPAKLEDSAVYLCASSSSSGSWSEQFFGPGTRLTVL.

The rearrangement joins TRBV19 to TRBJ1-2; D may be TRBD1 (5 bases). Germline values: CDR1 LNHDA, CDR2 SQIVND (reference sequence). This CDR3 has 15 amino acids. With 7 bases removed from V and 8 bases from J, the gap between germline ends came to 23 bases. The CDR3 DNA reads TGTGCCAGTACTTCCCTAAGCGACAGCTGGAGGGGCTACACCTTC. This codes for CASTSLSDSWRGYTF.

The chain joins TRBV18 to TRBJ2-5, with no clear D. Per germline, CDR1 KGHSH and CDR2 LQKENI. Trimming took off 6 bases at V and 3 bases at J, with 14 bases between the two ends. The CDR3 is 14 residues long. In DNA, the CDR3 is TGTGCCAGCTCGTCATATGTCGTAGAAGAGACCCAGTACTTC. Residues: CASSSYVVEETQYF.

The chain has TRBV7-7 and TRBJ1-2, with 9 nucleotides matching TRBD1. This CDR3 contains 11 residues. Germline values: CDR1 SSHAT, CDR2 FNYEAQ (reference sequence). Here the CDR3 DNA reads TGTGCTAGGGACAGGGAGGAGGGCTACACCTTC. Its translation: CARDREEGYTF.